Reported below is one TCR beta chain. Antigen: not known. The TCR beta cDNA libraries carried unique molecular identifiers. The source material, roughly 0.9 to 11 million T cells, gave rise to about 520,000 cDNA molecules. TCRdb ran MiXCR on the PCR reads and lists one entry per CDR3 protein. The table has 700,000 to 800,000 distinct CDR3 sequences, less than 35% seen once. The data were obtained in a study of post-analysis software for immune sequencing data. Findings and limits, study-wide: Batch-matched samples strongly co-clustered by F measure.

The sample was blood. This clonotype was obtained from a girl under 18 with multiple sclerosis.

The CDR3 DNA reads TGTGCCAGCAGTTTATTGGCGGGACCACAAGAGACCCAGTACTTC. This translates into CASSLLAGPQETQYF. This chain uses TRBV12-3 or TRBV12-4 with TRBJ2-5; perhaps TRBD2 as D (6 bases). V gave up 2 bases and J gave up 2 bases, with 12 bases separating them. CDR3 size: 15 residues.